Following are 28 T cell receptor beta chains from one sample sequenced in a study of CD8+CD57+ T cells in acquired aplastic anemia. Researchers used genomic DNA as the template to profile TCR beta VDJ and CDR3. TCRdb ran MiXCR on the reads and lists one entry per CDR3 protein. The sample lists 200,000 or so distinct CDR3 sequences; roughly half were seen once. Individuals selected for sequencing had exhibited CD8+CD57+ cell expansion on flow cytometry. The specimen was sorted CD4+, CD8+, or CD8+CD57+ T cells (not recorded which) from PBMCs. These receptors all stem from a human donor with aplastic anemia.

This clonotype occurred many times. V gene TRBV6-1 combines with J gene TRBJ2-7; TRBD1 matches at 7 bases. The V and J ends lost 5 bases and 2 bases, in that order; junction bases with no gene match: 9. The V gene's germline CDR1 is MNHNS and CDR2 SASEGT. This CDR3 comprises 15 residues. DNA of the CDR3: TGTGCCAGCAGTCAACCCGGGACAGTTACCTACGAGCAGTACTTC. Its translation: CASSQPGTVTYEQYF.

This clonotype has just a few counts. The CDR3 region is CASSLEPNVPEQYF. As DNA, the CDR3 is TGTGCCAGCAGTTTAGAACCAAACGTTCCCGAGCAGTACTTC. The chain combines TRBV28 with TRBJ2-7; D not resolved. Germline-derived CDR1 and CDR2 are MDHEN and SYDVKM. CDR3 length: 14 amino acids. Trimming removed 2 bases at V and 6 bases at J, with 14 bases between.

In this sample, this clonotype turned up many times. The J gene is TRBJ2-7, the V gene TRBV20-1; D tentatively reads TRBD1 or TRBD2 (5 bases each). Germline-derived CDR1 and CDR2 are DFQATT and SNEGSKA (reference sequence). Trimming pared 3 bases from V and 3 bases from J, leaving 18 bases between. There are 15 residues in the CDR3. CDR3 protein: CSARTGTNTLYEQYF. CDR3 sequence (DNA): TGCAGTGCTAGGACCGGGACCAACACTCTCTACGAGCAGTACTTC.

This clonotype was observed at least ten times. The chain uses TRBV10-2 and TRBJ2-2, with a tentative D call TRBD2 (6 bases). The CDR3 sequence is 15 residues long. Trimming stripped 3 bases from V and 7 bases from J, with 15 bases between. In germline, CDR1 is WSHSY, CDR2 SAAADI. CDR3 residues: CASSESSRRVGELFF. The CDR3 nucleotides read TGCGCCAGCAGTGAATCTAGTAGGAGGGTCGGGGAGCTGTTTTTT.

The V and J genes are TRBV20-1 and TRBJ1-2, with 7 positions matching TRBD1. Germline V gene data show CDR1 as DFQATT and CDR2 as SNEGSKA (reference sequence). This CDR3 is built from 15 residues. Trimming took 0 bases from V and 5 from J; bases not matched to a gene: 9. CDR3: CSARDRDRATYGYTF. Written as DNA, the CDR3 is TGCAGTGCTAGAGACCGGGACAGAGCAACGTATGGCTACACCTTC.

The rearrangement uses TRBV10-3 and TRBJ2-7; 9 positions agree with TRBD2. The CDR3 sequence is 15 residues long. V lost 7 bases, J lost 2 bases, and 9 bases stayed unmatched. Germline assignment: CDR1 ENHRY and CDR2 SYGVKD. CDR3 nucleotides: TGTGCCATCATCACACAGCGGGAGGAACCCTACGAGCAGTACTTC. This encodes CAIITQREEPYEQYF.

Concerning this clonotype: This may be a read error: a much more frequent sequence differs by one nucleotide. The gene calls are TRBV6-2 or TRBV6-3 and TRBJ2-7; the match to TRBD2 covers 10 bases. The CDR3 contains 15 residues. The germline V gene has CDR1 MNHEY and CDR2 SVGEGT. CDR3 protein: CASSLGTSDPYDQYF. For the CDR3, the DNA is TGTGCCAGCAGTTTGGGGACTAGCGATCCCTACGATCAGTACTTC.

The V and J genes are TRBV25-1 and TRBJ2-2, with 8 bases fitting TRBD2. V lost 2 bases to trimming and J lost 3 bases; unmatched junction nucleotides: 2. CDR3 size: 15 residues. Germline CDR1 and CDR2: MGHDK and SYGVNS. In DNA, the CDR3 is TGTGCCAGCAGTGAACGGACTAGCTACACCGGGGAGCTGTTTTTT. The encoded protein is CASSERTSYTGELFF.

The J gene is TRBJ2-5, the V gene TRBV11-1, with TRBD1 matching 12 bases. Germline lookup yields CDR1 SGHAT and CDR2 FQDESV (reference sequence). The CDR3 is 16 residues long. After removal of 1 base from V and 5 bases from J, the junction contained 5 bases not matched to a gene. CDR3 coding DNA: TGTGCCAGCAGCTTAGGTCCGGGACAGGGGGCGGAGACCCAGTACTTC. Translating gives CASSLGPGQGAETQYF.

V and J are TRBV24-1 and TRBJ2-3; perhaps D is TRBD1 or TRBD2 (6 bases each). CDR1 and CDR2 from the germline V gene are KGHDR and SFDVKD. Deletions cut 2 bases from V and 0 bases from J, with 11 bases between. The CDR3 is made up of 16 amino acids. The CDR3 protein is CATSDWGAPSTDTQYF. CDR3 bases: TGTGCCACCAGTGATTGGGGGGCACCTAGCACAGATACGCAGTATTTT.

In this sample, this clonotype turned up a few times. The chain links TRBV19 to TRBJ1-3; 7 bases are a match to TRBD1. CDR1 LNHDA and CDR2 SQIVND come from the germline V gene (reference sequence). CDR3 size: 14 residues. Trimming removed 7 bases from V and 3 bases from J; junction bases left unmatched: 6. The CDR3 loop is CASISRTGGNTIYF. In DNA form, the CDR3 reads TGTGCCAGTATTTCCCGGACAGGTGGAAACACCATATATTTT.

The V call is TRBV6-4, the J call TRBJ2-3; 7 bases are a match to TRBD2. The germline V gene encodes CDR1 MRHNA and CDR2 SNTAGT. The CDR3 is 15 residues long. The J segment lost 5 bases and the V segment lost 0 bases, leaving 5 bases of the junction unmatched. The CDR3 loop is CASSDSRGGIDTQYF. The CDR3 DNA is TGTGCCAGCAGTGACTCGCGGGGAGGGATAGATACGCAGTATTTT.

This clonotype was picked up many times. The V call is TRBV7-9, the J call TRBJ2-5, with TRBD2 identical over 13 bases. Trimming took 5 bases from V and 7 from J; bases not matched to a gene: 13. CDR1 is SEHNR and CDR2 is FQNEAQ in the germline V gene (reference sequence). This CDR3 spans 17 amino acids. The CDR3 bases are TGTGCCAGCAGCCCAAGACTAGCGGGAGGCCAATCAGGGACCCAGTACTTC. It codes for CASSPRLAGGQSGTQYF.

The table lists this clonotype with many counts. The chain uses TRBV6-5 and TRBJ2-7; TRBD1 matches 10 bases. Germline V lookup: CDR1 MNHEY, CDR2 SVGAGI. V dropped 2 bases and J dropped 3; count of bases not matched to a gene: 4. The length of the CDR3 is 15 residues. Written as DNA, the CDR3 is TGTGCCAGCAGTTACCTGACAGGGGGCGTCTACGAGCAGTACTTC. Its protein is CASSYLTGGVYEQYF.

This clonotype was detected a few times. The rearrangement uses TRBV25-1 and TRBJ1-1; D ambiguous. CDR1 MGHDK and CDR2 SYGVNS come from the germline V gene. There are 11 residues in the CDR3. Trimming removed 6 bases at V and 6 bases at J, with 8 bases between. CDR3 nucleotide sequence: TGTGCCAGCAGGGAAGATGCTGAAGCTTTCTTT. It is translated as CASREDAEAFF.

This clonotype appeared a few times. The chain combines TRBV2 with TRBJ2-3; tentative D call: TRBD2 (7 bases). V shed 8 bases and J shed 2 bases, with 14 bases lying between them. Germline V CDR1 and CDR2: SNHLY, FYNNEI. The CDR3 covers 14 residues. This CDR3 reads CASLRGRDTDTQYF. The CDR3 nucleotides are TGTGCCAGCCTGAGGGGGAGGGACACAGATACGCAGTATTTT.

The gene calls are TRBV4-2 and TRBJ2-7; D unresolved. Germline V gene sequence: CDR1 LGHNA, CDR2 YNFKEQ. The CDR3 consists of 13 residues. Trimming took off 5 bases at V and 5 bases at J, with 13 bases between the two ends. The CDR3 is CASSLGPRNEQYF. In DNA form, the CDR3 reads TGTGCCAGCAGCTTAGGTCCGCGGAACGAGCAGTACTTC.

This clonotype was counted ten times or more. The V gene is TRBV7-9, the J gene TRBJ1-1; perhaps TRBD1 as D (6 bases). The CDR3 loop spans 13 amino acids. The V gene's germline CDR1 is SEHNR and CDR2 FQNEAQ (reference sequence). V lost 6 bases, J lost 1 base, and 9 bases lay in between. The CDR3: CASSGQRNTEAFF. DNA of the CDR3: TGTGCCAGCAGTGGACAGAGGAACACTGAAGCTTTCTTT.

The chain carries TRBV20-1 and TRBJ2-5, with 11 positions matching TRBD2. The CDR3 is 13 amino acids. Germline V CDR1 and CDR2: DFQATT, SNEGSKA (reference sequence). Trimming at V came to 6 bases and at J to 11 bases, leaving 11 bases not matched to a gene. In nucleotides, the CDR3 is TGCAGTGCAACACTAGCGGGAGTCGGCAAGCAGTACTTC. Protein sequence: CSATLAGVGKQYF.

This sequence joins TRBV7-9 and TRBJ2-1; no reliable D call. Per germline, CDR1 SEHNR and CDR2 FQNEAQ (reference sequence). The length of the CDR3 is 12 residues. With 5 bases removed from V and 8 bases from J, the gap between germline ends came to 10 bases. The CDR3 DNA reads TGTGCCAGCAGCACGGCTTGGGATGAGCAGTTCTTC. Encoded protein: CASSTAWDEQFF.

This clonotype was observed many times. The chain combines TRBV6-2 or TRBV6-3 with TRBJ1-6; D is unclear. The CDR3 extends over 17 amino acids. V lost 2 bases and J lost 0, with 11 bases in between. Per the germline V gene, CDR1 is MNHEY and CDR2 is SVGEGT. The CDR3 is CASSYRGGDSYNSPLHF. In DNA, the CDR3 is TGTGCCAGCAGTTACCGCGGCGGGGACTCCTATAATTCACCCCTCCACTTT.

This clonotype was observed a handful of times. V and J are TRBV12-5 and TRBJ2-3; maybe TRBD2 (6 bases). Germline CDR1 and CDR2: LGHNT and FRNRAP. Trimming left V 5 bases short and J 3 bases short, with 24 bases between. The CDR3 is 18 amino acids. The CDR3 loop reads CASGQTSDGSLPTDTQYF. Written as DNA, the CDR3 is TGTGCTAGTGGTCAAACCTCCGACGGGAGTCTACCTACAGATACGCAGTATTTT.

This chain links TRBV2 with TRBJ1-2; D gene unclear. Germline V gene sequence: CDR1 SNHLY, CDR2 FYNNEI. The CDR3 length is 12 residues. The V and J ends lost 5 bases and 6 bases respectively, with 10 bases between them. The CDR3 sequence: CASSTPPDGYTF. In DNA form, the CDR3 reads TGTGCCAGCAGTACCCCGCCAGATGGCTACACCTTC.

Many counts were recorded for this clonotype. The chain employs TRBV24-1 and TRBJ1-2; D uncertain. Between the trimmed V and J ends, which lost 2 bases and 7 bases, there was a span of 19 bases. This CDR3 is 16 amino acids long. CDR1 and CDR2 from the germline V gene are KGHDR and SFDVKD. This chain's CDR3 is CATSDSYRGNLGGYTF. In DNA form, the CDR3 reads TGTGCCACCAGTGATTCCTACAGAGGGAATCTGGGTGGCTACACCTTC.

This clonotype was seen many times. This chain joins TRBV12-3 or TRBV12-4 and TRBJ1-2; tentative D call: TRBD1 (5 bases). This CDR3 comprises 14 residues. V was pared by 6 bases and J by 8 bases, with 19 bases between. CDR3 protein: CASRAGWDYQGYTF. The DNA of the CDR3 is TGTGCCAGCAGAGCCGGTTGGGACTACCAGGGCTACACCTTC.

V usage is TRBV19 and J usage is TRBJ2-7; the D gene is possibly TRBD2 (5 bases). Germline V gene sequence: CDR1 LNHDA, CDR2 SQIVND (reference sequence). Trimming took 1 base from V and 7 from J, leaving 11 bases between them. This CDR3 contains 13 residues. Here the CDR3 DNA reads TGTGCCAGTAGTATAGCCGGTTCGGGGGAGCAGTACTTC. Protein: CASSIAGSGEQYF.

This rearrangement joins TRBV2 to TRBJ1-4; TRBD1 matches 7 bases. Germline CDR1 is SNHLY and CDR2 is FYNNEI. V shed 7 bases, J shed 8 bases, and the junction held 13 bases outside the gene matches. The CDR3 loop spans 15 amino acids. The DNA for the CDR3 is TGTGCCAGCAATGACCCACAGGGGCCTCGCGAAAAACTGTTTTTT. This gives the protein CASNDPQGPREKLFF.

This clonotype occurred many times. The chain is built from TRBV5-1 and TRBJ1-4; 7 bases are a match to TRBD1. Germline V gene data show CDR1 as SGHRS and CDR2 as YFSETQ. The CDR3 is 14 amino acids. J gave up 7 bases and V 4 bases, and 7 bases lay outside the gene matches. CDR3 residues: CASSLTGFTEKLFF. CDR3 DNA: TGCGCCAGCAGCCTGACAGGGTTCACTGAAAAACTGTTTTTT. The variable domain in full, with the rest retrieved from reference TRBV5-1 and TRBJ1-4, is KAGVTQTPRYLIKTRGQQVTLSCSPISGHRSVSWYQQTPGQGLQFLFEYFSETQRNKGNFPGRFSGRQFSNSRSEMNVSTLELGDSALYLCASSLTGFTEKLFFGSGTQLSVL.